This section outlines one T cell receptor (beta chain) sequence together with its context. No antigen is known for it. This sample is drawn from a study of T cells in Graves' hyperthyroidism and ophthalmopathy. General study findings and limits: Ophthalmopathy and stable hyperthyroidism were separated by a 13 V-J model.

The CDR3 has 23 amino acids. Germline V CDR1 and CDR2: SNHLY, FYNNEI. The V gene end was trimmed by 8 bases and the J gene end by 2 bases; junction bases not matched to a gene: 29. TCR beta CDR3 sequences were amplified from RNA transcripts. RT-PCR in the first round (using the HTBI primer set) targeted the TCR CDR3. TCRdb re-analysed the multiplex PCR reads in MiXCR, keeping a single row per CDR3 protein. The table lists hundreds of thousands of distinct CDR3 sequences, 11% to 15% of them singletons. The source material was blood. This sequence originates from a woman in her thirties or forties with Graves' hyperthyroidism. The chain uses TRBV2 and TRBJ2-7; 14 bases are a match to TRBD2. Written as DNA, the CDR3 is TGTGCCAGCCGTCTGGGTGTCGGACTAGCGGGAGGACCTCCTTTATTTTTACCCTACGAGCAGTACTTC. This gives the protein CASRLGVGLAGGPPLFLPYEQYF.